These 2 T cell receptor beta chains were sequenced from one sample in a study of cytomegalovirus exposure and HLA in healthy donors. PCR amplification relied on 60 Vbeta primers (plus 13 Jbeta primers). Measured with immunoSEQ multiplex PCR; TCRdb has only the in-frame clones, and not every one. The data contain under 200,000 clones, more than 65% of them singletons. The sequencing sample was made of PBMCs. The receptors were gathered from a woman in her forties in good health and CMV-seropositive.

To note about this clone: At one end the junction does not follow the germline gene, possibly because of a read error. CDR3 amino acids: CASSVQGSNQPQNF. CDR3 nucleotide sequence: TGTGCCAGCAGTGTGCAGGGGAGCAATCAGCCCCAGAATTTT. V gene TRBV6-1 combines with J gene TRBJ1-5, with D possibly being TRBD1 (6 bases). CDR3 length: 14 amino acids. The germline CDR1 and CDR2 sequences are MNHNS and SASEGT.

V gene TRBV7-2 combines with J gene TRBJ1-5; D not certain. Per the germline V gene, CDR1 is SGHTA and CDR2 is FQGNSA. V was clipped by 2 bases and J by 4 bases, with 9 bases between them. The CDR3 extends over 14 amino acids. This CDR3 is CASSLWAVNQPQHF. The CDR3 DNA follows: TGTGCCAGCAGCTTATGGGCTGTTAATCAGCCCCAGCATTTT.